This entry lists 21 T cell receptor beta chains sequenced from one sample in a study of OX40 agonist ivuxolimab in advanced cancers. Profiling relied on immunoSEQ multiplex PCR, and the TCRdb table lists in-frame clones only, not all of them. The sample holds over 60,000 clones, around 94% seen once. Material: CD4+ or CD8+ T cells sorted from blood, obtained in a trial of the OX40 agonist ivuxolimab. The receptors originated from an adult with an advanced solid tumor such as melanoma, head and neck, liver or kidney cancer.

J is TRBJ1-3 and V is TRBV7-6, with 8 bases aligning to TRBD1. CDR1 is SGHVS and CDR2 is FNYEAQ in the germline V gene. This CDR3 spans 15 amino acids. J gave up 0 bases and V 5 bases, and 3 bases lay outside the gene matches. DNA for the CDR3: TGTGCCAGCAGCCCGGACAGGGTCTCTGGAAACACCATATATTTT. Translation gives CASSPDRVSGNTIYF. The full variable domain, completed using reference TRBV7-6 and TRBJ1-3, is GAGVSQSPRYKVTKRGQDVALRCDPISGHVSLYWYRQALGQGPEFLTYFNYEAQQDKSGLPNDRFSAERPEGSISTLTIQRTEQRDSAMYRCASSPDRVSGNTIYFGEGSWLTVV.

This clone appeared a single time. The rearrangement joins TRBV10-3 to TRBJ2-1; TRBD1 agrees at 10 bases. This CDR3 comprises 14 residues. J lost 8 bases, V lost 10 bases, and 11 bases had no gene match. Germline V gene sequence: CDR1 ENHRY, CDR2 SYGVKD. In nucleotides, the CDR3 is TGTGCCACCCAAGGGGACAGGGGTTGGTATGAGCAGTTCTTC. Its translation is CATQGDRGWYEQFF.

This clone was counted a single time. The chain joins TRBV5-4 to TRBJ1-1; D possibly corresponds to TRBD1 (5 bases). The V gene's germline CDR1 is SGHNT and CDR2 YYREEE (reference sequence). The CDR3 totals 13 residues. V gave up 4 bases and J gave up 1 base, with 8 bases separating them. CDR3 nucleotides: TGTGCCAGCAGCCCTGGGGGGAACACTGAAGCTTTCTTT. Translated, it gives CASSPGGNTEAFF.

This chain uses TRBV5-4 with TRBJ1-2; TRBD1 agrees at 7 bases. This CDR3 region has 15 residues. J gave up 3 bases and V 4 bases, and 9 bases lay outside the gene matches. Germline loops: CDR1 SGHNT, CDR2 YYREEE (reference sequence). The CDR3 is CASSPGGWSDYGYTF. CDR3 sequence (DNA): TGTGCCAGCAGCCCAGGGGGTTGGTCGGACTATGGCTACACCTTC. Full variable domain (rest looked up from reference TRBV5-4 and TRBJ1-2): ETGVTQSPTHLIKTRGQQVTLRCSSQSGHNTVSWYQQALGQGPQFIFQYYREEENGRGNFPPRFSGLQFPNYSSELNVNALELDDSALYLCASSPGGWSDYGYTFGSGTRLTVV.

V usage is TRBV29-1 and J usage is TRBJ2-7, with D perhaps matching TRBD2 (5 bases). The CDR3 consists of 13 residues. Germline V CDR1 and CDR2: SQVTM, ANQGSEA. Trimming took off 7 bases at V and 3 bases at J, with 16 bases between the two ends. The CDR3 loop reads CSAETPEGYEQYF. CDR3 nucleotide sequence: TGCAGCGCTGAGACACCCGAGGGCTACGAGCAGTACTTC.

V usage is TRBV27 and J usage is TRBJ1-2; D not certain. Germline V gene sequence: CDR1 MNHEY, CDR2 SMNVEV (reference sequence). Trimming pared 2 bases from V and 0 bases from J, leaving 7 bases between. The CDR3 sequence is 14 residues long. CDR3 in DNA: TGTGCCAGCAGTTTACTCCCAGCTAACTATGGCTACACCTTC. It yields the protein CASSLLPANYGYTF.

This clone occurred once. The chain is built from TRBV5-8 and TRBJ1-6, with D perhaps matching TRBD1 (5 bases). CDR3 size: 18 residues. Trimming shortened V by 0 bases and J by 5 bases, and 18 bases separated the two germline ends. Germline V gene data show CDR1 as SGHTS and CDR2 as YDEGEE. The CDR3 coding sequence is TGTGCCAGCAGCTTGGCCGTTAGTGACAGACAGAATAATTCACCCCTCCACTTT. Translation: CASSLAVSDRQNNSPLHF. Full variable domain (missing parts from reference TRBV5-8 and TRBJ1-6): EAGVTQSPTHLIKTRGQQATLRCSPISGHTSVYWYQQALGLGLQFLLWYDEGEERNRGNFPPRFSGRQFPNYSSELNVNALELEDSALYLCASSLAVSDRQNNSPLHFGNGTRLTVT.

This chain joins TRBV4-1 and TRBJ2-2, with TRBD2 matching 9 bases. With V trimmed by 1 base and J by 7 bases, 10 bases remained unmatched. In germline, CDR1 is MGHRA, CDR2 YSYEKL. CDR3 size: 17 residues. CDR3 protein: CASSQVGTSLGGGELFF. CDR3 sequence (DNA): TGCGCCAGCAGCCAAGTAGGGACTAGCCTGGGGGGCGGGGAGCTGTTTTTT.

The gene calls are TRBV6-4 and TRBJ1-2; TRBD1 matches at 8 bases. CDR1 and CDR2 from the germline V gene are MRHNA and SNTAGT. This CDR3 contains 12 residues. Trimming cost V 2 bases and J 10 bases; bases outside gene matches: 3. The CDR3 spells CASSDGTGLYTF. CDR3 bases: TGTGCCAGCAGTGACGGGACAGGCCTCTACACCTTC.

The chain couples TRBV5-1 to TRBJ1-1, with TRBD1 matching 8 bases. V lost 2 bases and J lost 4; bases outside the gene matches: 4. The CDR3 length is 14 residues. Germline CDR1 is SGHRS and CDR2 is YFSETQ. The CDR3 nucleotides read TGCGCCAGCAGCTTCGCCAGGGGGCCCACTGAAGCTTTCTTT. Residues: CASSFARGPTEAFF. The whole variable domain, remainder taken from reference TRBV5-1 and TRBJ1-1, is KAGVTQTPRYLIKTRGQQVTLSCSPISGHRSVSWYQQTPGQGLQFLFEYFSETQRNKGNFPGRFSGRQFSNSRSEMNVSTLELGDSALYLCASSFARGPTEAFFGQGTRLTVV.

The chain combines TRBV27 with TRBJ2-7, with unresolved D. The CDR3 is 15 residues long. V was trimmed by 5 bases and J by 1 base, leaving 15 bases between them. The germline V gene has CDR1 MNHEY and CDR2 SMNVEV (reference sequence). The CDR3 spells CASSALPGPSYEQYF. The CDR3 DNA reads TGTGCCAGCAGTGCCCTCCCCGGCCCGTCCTACGAGCAGTACTTC.

This chain connects TRBV5-8 to TRBJ1-2; a weak D match, TRBD1 (5 bases). The CDR3 runs to 13 residues. Germline CDR1 SGHTS, CDR2 YDEGEE. Deletions cut 5 bases from V and 8 bases from J, with 16 bases between. Here the CDR3 reads CASRRYGARGYTF. In DNA, the CDR3 is TGTGCCAGCAGGCGGTACGGGGCACGAGGCTACACCTTC.

The chain couples TRBV6-1 to TRBJ2-2, with a tentative D call TRBD1 (5 bases). Trimming cost V 3 bases and J 4 bases, with 15 bases left between them. Germline CDR1 is MNHNS and CDR2 is SASEGT. CDR3 length equals 16 residues. CDR3 sequence (DNA): TGTGCCAGCAGTGAGGGGCCAGGCTGGGGCACCGGGGAGCTGTTTTTT. Translating it yields CASSEGPGWGTGELFF.

The J gene is TRBJ2-1, the V gene TRBV19, with TRBD2 matching over 14 bases. Germline CDR1 and CDR2: LNHDA and SQIVND (reference sequence). The CDR3 contains 19 residues. The ends lost 1 base at V and 8 bases at J; junction bases unmatched: 13. The CDR3 coding sequence is TGTGCCAGTAGTATAGGCCCGGGACTAGCGGGGGCTAGTGGGTATGAGCAGTTCTTC. Its protein product is CASSIGPGLAGASGYEQFF. Drawing the rest from reference TRBV19 and TRBJ2-1, the complete variable domain is DGGITQSPKYLFRKEGQNVTLSCEQNLNHDAMYWYRQDPGQGLRLIYYSQIVNDFQKGDIAEGYSVSREKKESFPLTVTSAQKNPTAFYLCASSIGPGLAGASGYEQFFGPGTRLTVL.

CDR3 nucleotide sequence: TGTGCCAGCAGCTTAAAGGGGGGAGAAGGTGGCGTTGAGACCCAGTACTTC. Translating gives CASSLKGGEGGVETQYF. V and J are TRBV7-2 and TRBJ2-5, with D possibly being TRBD1 or TRBD2 (6 bases each). This CDR3 spans 17 amino acids. CDR1 and CDR2 (germline): SGHTA, FQGNSA. Between the trimmed V and J ends, which lost 2 bases and 5 bases, there was a span of 21 bases.

The V gene is TRBV19, the J gene TRBJ1-1; TRBD1 aligns across 8 bases. The CDR3 spans 15 residues. The V gene end was trimmed by 4 bases and the J gene end by 5 bases; junction bases not matched to a gene: 9. CDR1 LNHDA and CDR2 SQIVND come from the germline V gene (reference sequence). The CDR3 region has the DNA TGTGCCAGTAGTACCCTTCAGGGGGCATGGACTGAAGCTTTCTTT. This sequence encodes CASSTLQGAWTEAFF. The full variable domain, rest sourced from reference TRBV19 and TRBJ1-1, is DGGITQSPKYLFRKEGQNVTLSCEQNLNHDAMYWYRQDPGQGLRLIYYSQIVNDFQKGDIAEGYSVSREKKESFPLTVTSAQKNPTAFYLCASSTLQGAWTEAFFGQGTRLTVV.

This sequence joins TRBV7-9 and TRBJ1-1; D ambiguous. The CDR3 is made up of 12 amino acids. V was shortened by 6 bases and J by 4 bases, with 9 bases between the two germline ends. Germline CDR1 SEHNR, CDR2 FQNEAQ (reference sequence). The CDR3 protein is CASRKGGTEAFF. The CDR3, as DNA: TGTGCCAGCAGGAAAGGCGGCACTGAAGCTTTCTTT.

This chain uses TRBV14 with TRBJ2-7; TRBD2 might be the D (6 bases). V was shortened by 0 bases and J by 3 bases, with 15 bases between the two germline ends. Per germline, CDR1 SGHDN and CDR2 FVKESK. The CDR3 length is 16 residues. CDR3 DNA: TGTGCCAGCAGCCAAGATCGGGGGAGAGGGTTCTACGAGCAGTACTTC. Translation: CASSQDRGRGFYEQYF.

The gene calls are TRBV18 and TRBJ2-5; the D is unclear. This CDR3 comprises 16 residues. Germline values: CDR1 KGHSH, CDR2 LQKENI. Between the trimmed V and J ends, which lost 6 bases and 2 bases, there was a span of 19 bases. In nucleotides, the CDR3 is TGTGCCAGCTCCCCTCTAGGATACAGTGTTCAAGAGACCCAGTACTTC. Encoded protein: CASSPLGYSVQETQYF. Full variable domain (missing parts from reference TRBV18 and TRBJ2-5): NAGVMQNPRHLVRRRGQEARLRCSPMKGHSHVYWYRQLPEEGLKFMVYLQKENIIDESGMPKERFSAEFPKEGPSILRIQQVVRGDSAAYFCASSPLGYSVQETQYFGPGTRLLVL.

The chain combines TRBV5-4 with TRBJ2-4, with D possibly being TRBD1 or TRBD2 (5 bases each). The CDR3 extends over 14 amino acids. CDR1 SGHNT and CDR2 YYREEE come from the germline V gene (reference sequence). Trimming cost V 3 bases and J 1 base, with 8 bases left between them. The CDR3 DNA reads TGTGCCAGCAGCTGGGGACGGGCCAAAAACATTCAGTACTTC. This translates into CASSWGRAKNIQYF. The full variable domain, with the rest looked up from reference TRBV5-4 and TRBJ2-4, is ETGVTQSPTHLIKTRGQQVTLRCSSQSGHNTVSWYQQALGQGPQFIFQYYREEENGRGNFPPRFSGLQFPNYSSELNVNALELDDSALYLCASSWGRAKNIQYFGAGTRLSVL.

V and J are TRBV13 and TRBJ2-5; the D is unclear. Germline values: CDR1 PRHDT, CDR2 FYEKMQ (reference sequence). The V gene lost 2 bases and the J gene lost 5 bases, with 9 bases spanning the gap. The CDR3 consists of 13 residues. The DNA of the CDR3 is TGTGCCAGCAGCTTAACGAGGTGGGAGACCCAGTACTTC. Its protein is CASSLTRWETQYF.